The source of this T cell receptor beta chain is a study of spatial heterogeneity in lung cancer. V lost 4 bases to trimming and J lost 2 bases, with 19 bases between them. Germline lookup yields CDR1 SGDLS and CDR2 YYNGEE. The CDR3 sequence is 16 residues long. TCRdb redid the calling of the 5' RACE reads with MiXCR, one entry per CDR3 protein. The sample gives nearly 80,000 distinct CDR3 sequences, under 8.5% of which show up once; roughly 7% is in the top ten. This clonotype was seen more than once but under ten times. Indicated time point: sample taken at primary tumor resection. The donors comprised about 70 untreated early-stage non-small cell lung cancer patients. Unsorted whole RNA from tumor, nontumor lung or frozen PBMC underwent sequencing.

The source was PBMCs, collected at surgery. The receptor was isolated from a male donor with early-stage non-small cell lung cancer. The gene calls are TRBV9 and TRBJ2-7; possibly TRBD1 or TRBD2 for D (5 bases each). CDR3 coding DNA: TGTGCCAGCAGCCCAAGCCCCGGGACCCCCACCTACGAGCAGTACTTC. It codes for CASSPSPGTPTYEQYF.